The source of this T cell receptor (beta chain) is a study of blood T cell repertoires in COVID-19. The overall study: Acute-phase and convalescent COVID-19 samples originated in the United States, Italy and Spain.

V was pared by 6 bases and J by 5 bases, with 9 bases of the junction left unmatched. In germline, CDR1 is LGHNT, CDR2 FRNRAP. This CDR3 region has 14 residues. Method: immunoSEQ multiplex PCR; TCRdb's copy keeps in-frame clones and lacks some. The data contain about 210,000 clones, approximately 85% of them seen just once; the ten biggest clones take up more than 2%. The chain carries TRBV12-5 and TRBJ1-1, with TRBD1 matching 7 bases. The sequenced sample was peripheral blood. This sequence was found in a woman in her seventies with COVID-19, enrolled during active disease. The CDR3 is CASGPGQARTEAFF. DNA of the CDR3: TGTGCTAGTGGACCCGGACAGGCGAGAACTGAAGCTTTCTTT.